The source of this T cell receptor (beta chain) is a study of blood T cell repertoires in COVID-19. The wider study: The United States, Italy and Spain were the sources of the acute and convalescent COVID-19 samples.

In the authors' methods: Reference gene primer amplification gave estimated nucleated cell counts. Data came from immunoSEQ multiplex PCR; TCRdb stores just in-frame clones and leaves some out. V, J and clone size derive from that table, while D and trimming were established from the DNA sequence. The data show approximately 280,000 clones, about nine tenths seen once. Germline-derived CDR1 and CDR2 are LNHDA and SQIVND (reference sequence). Trimming removed 8 bases from V and 1 base from J, with 15 bases in between. The CDR3 consists of 14 residues. The sequencing input was peripheral blood. The chain carries TRBV19 and TRBJ2-7; D perhaps matches TRBD1 (6 bases). The origin of this receptor is a man in his fifties with acute or convalescent COVID-19. Here the CDR3 reads CASGRTEGSYEQYF. The CDR3 nucleotides read TGTGCCAGTGGTCGGACAGAAGGTTCCTACGAGCAGTACTTC.